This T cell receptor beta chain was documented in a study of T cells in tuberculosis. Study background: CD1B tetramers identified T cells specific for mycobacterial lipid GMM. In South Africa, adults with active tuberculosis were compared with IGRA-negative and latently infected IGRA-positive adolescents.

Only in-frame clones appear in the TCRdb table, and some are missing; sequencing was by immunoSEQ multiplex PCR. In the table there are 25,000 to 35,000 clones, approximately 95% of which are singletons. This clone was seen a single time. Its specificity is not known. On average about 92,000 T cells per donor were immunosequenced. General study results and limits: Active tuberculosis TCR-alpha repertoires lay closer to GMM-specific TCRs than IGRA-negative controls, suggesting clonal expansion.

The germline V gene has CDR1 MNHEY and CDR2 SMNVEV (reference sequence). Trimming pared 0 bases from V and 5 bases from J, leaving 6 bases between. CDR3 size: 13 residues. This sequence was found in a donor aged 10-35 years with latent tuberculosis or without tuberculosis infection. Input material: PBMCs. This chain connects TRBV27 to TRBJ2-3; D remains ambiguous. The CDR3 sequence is CASSLSFLDTQYF. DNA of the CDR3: TGTGCCAGCAGTTTATCGTTCTTAGATACGCAGTATTTT.